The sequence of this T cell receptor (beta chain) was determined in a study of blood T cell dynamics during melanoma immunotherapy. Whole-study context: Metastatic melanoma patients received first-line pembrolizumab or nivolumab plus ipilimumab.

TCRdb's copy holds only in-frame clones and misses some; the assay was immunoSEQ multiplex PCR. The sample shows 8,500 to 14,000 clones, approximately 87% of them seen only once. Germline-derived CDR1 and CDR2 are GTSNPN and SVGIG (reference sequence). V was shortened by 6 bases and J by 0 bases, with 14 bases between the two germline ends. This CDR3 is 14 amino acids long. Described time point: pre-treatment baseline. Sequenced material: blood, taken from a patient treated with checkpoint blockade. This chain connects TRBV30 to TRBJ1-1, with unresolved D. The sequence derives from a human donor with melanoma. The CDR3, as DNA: TGTGCCTGCTCCCTTAGGGCAGTGAACACTGAAGCTTTCTTT. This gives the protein CACSLRAVNTEAFF.